Listed here are 16 T cell receptor beta chains from one sample, sequenced in a study of CD8 T cells in Susac syndrome. RNA, at roughly 0.5 to 1 ug, was reverse transcribed with random hexamers. Each CDR3 protein is one row after TCRdb ran MiXCR on the immunoSEQ multiplex PCR reads. The sample consists of about 140,000 distinct CDR3 sequences, 94% of them appearing once. What was sequenced was CD8+ T cells from PBMCs. All receptors come from a human donor in good health.

The V gene is TRBV4-3, the J gene TRBJ1-2; maybe TRBD1 (5 bases). With 1 base removed from V and 7 bases from J, the gap between germline ends came to 10 bases. The CDR3 extends over 13 amino acids. CDR1 LGHNA and CDR2 YSLEER come from the germline V gene. The CDR3 reads CASSQGSGPGYTF. In DNA, the CDR3 is TGCGCCAGCAGCCAAGGTTCAGGGCCTGGCTACACCTTC.

The V call is TRBV4-3, the J call TRBJ2-1; the D is unclear. The germline gives CDR1 LGHNA, CDR2 YSLEER. This CDR3 spans 13 amino acids. Trimming shortened V by 2 bases and J by 7 bases, and 9 bases separated the two germline ends. CDR3: CASSQPASNEQFF. For the CDR3, the DNA is TGCGCCAGCAGCCAACCAGCGTCGAATGAGCAGTTCTTC.

This chain links TRBV5-1 with TRBJ2-7, with 7 bases identical to TRBD1. The CDR3 sequence is 16 residues long. The ends lost 0 bases at V and 0 bases at J; junction bases unmatched: 6. CDR1 SGHRS and CDR2 YFSETQ come from the germline V gene. The DNA of the CDR3 is TGCGCCAGCAGCTTGGCCCAGGGGACAGCCTCCTACGAGCAGTACTTC. This codes for CASSLAQGTASYEQYF.

V is TRBV9 and J is TRBJ2-1, with 7 bases aligning to TRBD1. V lost 7 bases, J lost 3 bases, and 4 bases stayed unmatched. The germline V gene has CDR1 SGDLS and CDR2 YYNGEE. The CDR3 is 13 amino acids. The CDR3 sequence is CASGQVDYNEQFF. The CDR3 DNA reads as TGTGCCAGCGGACAGGTCGACTACAATGAGCAGTTCTTC. Drawing the rest from reference TRBV9 and TRBJ2-1, the complete variable domain is DSGVTQTPKHLITATGQRVTLRCSPRSGDLSVYWYQQSLDQGLQFLIQYYNGEERAKGNILERFSAQQFPDLHSELNLSSLELGDSALYFCASGQVDYNEQFFGPGTRLTVL.

The rearrangement joins TRBV20-1 to TRBJ1-6, with 9 nucleotides matching TRBD1. There are 16 residues in the CDR3. After removal of 1 base from V and 5 bases from J, the junction contained 6 bases not matched to a gene. Germline V gene data show CDR1 as DFQATT and CDR2 as SNEGSKA (reference sequence). The CDR3 sequence is CSARGSGQGNNSPLHF. As DNA, the CDR3 is TGCAGTGCTAGAGGGTCAGGACAGGGGAATAATTCACCCCTCCACTTT.

The chain carries TRBV27 and TRBJ2-7; D remains unclear. V shed 3 bases and J shed 7 bases, with 13 bases lying between them. From germline, CDR1 is MNHEY and CDR2 SMNVEV (reference sequence). The CDR3 is 13 residues long. DNA of the CDR3: TGTGCCAGCAGTTTTCTTCCGGATAGGGAGCAGTACTTC. Its translation is CASSFLPDREQYF.

The chain recombines TRBV20-1 with TRBJ1-2; D gene uncertain. The CDR3 covers 11 residues. CDR1 is DFQATT and CDR2 is SNEGSKA in the germline V gene (reference sequence). V was trimmed by 6 bases and J by 4 bases, leaving 9 bases between them. CDR3 in amino acids: CSAPGPYGYTF. In nucleotides, the CDR3 is TGCAGTGCCCCCGGGCCCTATGGCTACACCTTC.

J is TRBJ2-7 and V is TRBV30; D is perhaps TRBD1 or TRBD2 (5 bases each). The length of the CDR3 is 12 residues. Per the germline V gene, CDR1 is GTSNPN and CDR2 is SVGIG (reference sequence). V lost 4 bases to trimming and J lost 6 bases, with 13 bases between them. The DNA for the CDR3 is TGTGCCTGGACCCTTGGGACCAGCGAGCAGTACTTC. It codes for CAWTLGTSEQYF.

The rearrangement links TRBV27 to TRBJ2-5, with 8 bases aligning to TRBD2. Germline V gene data show CDR1 as MNHEY and CDR2 as SMNVEV (reference sequence). This CDR3 region has 16 residues. With 0 bases clipped from V and 5 bases from J, the junction kept 8 bases outside the gene matches. The CDR3 is CASSLSFPGGFETQYF. For the CDR3, the DNA is TGTGCCAGCAGTTTATCGTTCCCGGGAGGGTTCGAGACCCAGTACTTC.

This chain joins TRBV25-1 and TRBJ2-7, with D perhaps assigned TRBD1 or TRBD2 (5 bases each). The CDR3 totals 11 residues. CDR1 and CDR2 from the germline V gene are MGHDK and SYGVNS. With 7 bases removed from V and 6 bases from J, the gap between germline ends came to 10 bases. CDR3 region: CASTIGAEQYF. The CDR3 DNA reads TGTGCCAGCACAATCGGGGCCGAGCAGTACTTC.

This chain connects TRBV25-1 to TRBJ1-2; D is perhaps TRBD1 (5 bases). Trimming removed 0 bases from V and 3 bases from J, with 8 bases in between. The CDR3 extends over 14 amino acids. The V gene's germline CDR1 is MGHDK and CDR2 SYGVNS. The CDR3 region is CASSEYGGYYGYTF. CDR3 sequence (DNA): TGTGCCAGCAGTGAATATGGGGGGTACTATGGCTACACCTTC.

This chain joins TRBV7-3 and TRBJ2-5; possibly TRBD2 for D (6 bases). Trimming removed 6 bases at V and 7 bases at J, with 21 bases between. The germline V gene has CDR1 SGHTA and CDR2 FQGTGA. CDR3 size: 15 residues. The CDR3 loop reads CASRSDPGTYGTQYF. The CDR3 nucleotides read TGTGCCAGCAGATCCGACCCGGGGACTTACGGGACCCAGTACTTC. The whole variable domain, remainder taken from reference TRBV7-3 and TRBJ2-5, is GAGVSQTPSNKVTEKGKYVELRCDPISGHTALYWYRQSLGQGPEFLIYFQGTGAADDSGLPNDRFFAVRPEGSVSTLKIQRTERGDSAVYLCASRSDPGTYGTQYFGPGTRLLVL.

V gene TRBV4-3 combines with J gene TRBJ2-3; 11 bases fit TRBD2. The CDR3 is 18 amino acids. V trimming: 3 bases; J trimming: 0 bases; junction bases outside the gene matches: 8. In germline, CDR1 is LGHNA, CDR2 YSLEER. CDR3 sequence (DNA): TGCGCCAGCAGCCAGCTTTCGACTAGCGGGATTAGCACAGATACGCAGTATTTT. It is translated as CASSQLSTSGISTDTQYF.

The chain is built from TRBV20-1 and TRBJ2-6, with 8 bases identical to TRBD1. The CDR3 is 18 amino acids. Germline trimming cut 6 bases from V and 0 bases from J; bases unmatched to any gene: 13. Germline V gene lookup returns CDR1 DFQATT and CDR2 SNEGSKA (reference sequence). CDR3: CSAPDGQGKISGANVLTF. The CDR3 DNA reads TGCAGTGCGCCAGACGGACAGGGCAAAATCTCTGGGGCCAACGTCCTGACTTTC.

The rearrangement joins TRBV29-1 to TRBJ1-5, with TRBD1 identical over 10 bases. The CDR3 runs 18 residues. J gave up 0 bases and V 4 bases, and 12 bases lay outside the gene matches. Per germline, CDR1 SQVTM and CDR2 ANQGSEA. The CDR3 protein is CSVGPWKGQGISNQPQHF. The CDR3 DNA sequence: TGCAGCGTTGGACCTTGGAAGGGACAGGGGATTAGCAATCAGCCCCAGCATTTT.

The chain is built from TRBV15 and TRBJ2-1, with D hard to call. CDR1 is LNHNV, CDR2 YYDKDF, per germline (reference sequence). The CDR3 extends over 16 amino acids. Trimming removed 5 bases from V and 0 bases from J, with 14 bases in between. The CDR3 loop is CATSGLRSSSYNEQFF. The CDR3 DNA follows: TGTGCCACCAGCGGTCTACGGTCGAGCTCCTACAATGAGCAGTTCTTC.